This T cell receptor beta chain was captured in a study of shared clonotypes between healthy human individuals. This CDR3 has 14 amino acids. CDR1 and CDR2 (germline): GTSNPN, SVGIG (reference sequence). With 5 bases clipped from V and 8 bases from J, the junction kept 12 bases outside the gene matches. As processed by the authors: With immunoSEQ giving junction-only sequences and no quality scores, filtering differed. Sequenced by immunoSEQ multiplex PCR; TCRdb stores in-frame clones only, minus some. V and J calls and clone size follow that table, whereas D and trimming were derived from the DNA. This repertoire shows 2.5 million or so clones, just over 90% found once; its top ten account for 0.14%.

The sample was naive CD4+ T cells sorted from blood. Subset: CD45RA+ positively selected. The receptor was derived from a man aged 18-30 years in good health. The rearrangement links TRBV30 to TRBJ2-1; TRBD2 agrees at 7 bases. CDR3 in DNA: TGTGCCTGGGGAGGTAGCGGGCTTTGGGATGAGCAGTTCTTC. It specifies CAWGGSGLWDEQFF.